Shown below are 14 T cell receptor beta chains from a single sample sequenced in a study of shared clonotypes between healthy human individuals. TCRdb's table, derived via immunoSEQ multiplex PCR, lists solely in-frame clones and lacks some. The sample holds 780,000 or so clones, 55% to 80% seen once. The sample was memory CD4+ T cells sorted from blood. This sample's subset: CD45RA-negative fraction. These receptors originate from a woman in her twenties or thirties in good health.

The chain carries TRBV2 and TRBJ2-7; perhaps D is TRBD1 or TRBD2 (5 bases each). The ends were cut back, 6 bases at V and 2 bases at J, with 8 bases in the middle. Per the germline V gene, CDR1 is SNHLY and CDR2 is FYNNEI. CDR3 length: 12 amino acids. CDR3 sequence reads: CASRPGPYEQYF. CDR3 sequence (DNA): TGTGCCAGCAGGCCGGGACCCTACGAGCAGTACTTC.

V gene TRBV6-7 combines with J gene TRBJ2-7; 7 bases match TRBD2. TRBV6-7 qualifies as an ORF whose function is uncertain. The J segment lost 2 bases and the V segment lost 2 bases, leaving 12 bases of the junction unmatched. CDR3 length: 17 residues. The DNA of the CDR3 is TGTGCCAGCAGTTACCCGCCTCCCCTAGCGGCCACCTACGAGCAGTACTTC. Protein: CASSYPPPLAATYEQYF.

The chain joins TRBV4-1 to TRBJ2-6, with D possibly matching TRBD2 (6 bases). Germline assignment: CDR1 MGHRA and CDR2 YSYEKL. Between the trimmed V and J ends, which lost 4 bases and 0 bases, there was a span of 16 bases. The CDR3 has 18 amino acids. For the CDR3, the DNA is TGCGCCAGCAGCCCCGGGCGGGGTGGAGCCTCTGGGGCCAACGTCCTGACTTTC. This encodes CASSPGRGGASGANVLTF.

V and J are TRBV19 and TRBJ2-5; perhaps D is TRBD1 or TRBD2 (6 bases each). V gave up 3 bases and J gave up 5 bases, with 13 bases separating them. The CDR3 length is 14 residues. Germline V gene lookup returns CDR1 LNHDA and CDR2 SQIVND (reference sequence). In DNA, the CDR3 is TGTGCCAGTAGTATGCCGGGGGCCTGGGAGACCCAGTACTTC. It specifies CASSMPGAWETQYF.

The V gene is TRBV7-6, the J gene TRBJ1-5, with TRBD1 identical over 9 bases. The V gene's germline CDR1 is SGHVS and CDR2 FNYEAQ. CDR3 length: 14 amino acids. V lost 1 base to trimming and J lost 6 bases; unmatched junction nucleotides: 1. CDR3 DNA sequence: TGTGCCAGCAGCTTAGGGACAGGGGCTCAGCCCCAGCATTTT. Translation: CASSLGTGAQPQHF.

The chain is built from TRBV4-2 and TRBJ2-2; 11 bases line up with TRBD2. This CDR3 region has 19 residues. Per germline, CDR1 LGHNA and CDR2 YNFKEQ. The trim removed 0 bases at V and 2 bases at J, leaving 8 bases unmatched. The CDR3 DNA reads TGTGCCAGCAGCCAAGATCCACTAGCGGGAGCGTTCAACACCGGGGAGCTGTTTTTT. Translated, it gives CASSQDPLAGAFNTGELFF.

V is TRBV4-1 and J is TRBJ2-2; 7 positions match TRBD1. Germline CDR1 is MGHRA and CDR2 is YSYEKL. There are 16 residues in the CDR3. V was pared by 6 bases and J by 5 bases, with 12 bases of the junction left unmatched. The DNA for the CDR3 is TGCGCCAGCAGGACTCCGACAGGGAGAAAGACCGGGGAGCTGTTTTTT. Protein product: CASRTPTGRKTGELFF.

About this clone: This may arise from a read error, as a much more abundant clone is one base away. The chain carries TRBV2 and TRBJ2-6; possible D gene TRBD1, 6 bases. Germline values: CDR1 SNHLY, CDR2 FYNNEI. With 6 bases removed from V and 2 bases from J, the gap between germline ends came to 8 bases. This CDR3 is 14 amino acids long. CDR3 sequence: CASSEGAGANVLTF. As DNA, the CDR3 is TGTGCCAGCAGCGAGGGGGCTGGGGCCAACGTCCTGACTTTC.

This chain uses TRBV7-2 with TRBJ2-5; either TRBD1 or TRBD2 may fit D (5 bases each). V shed 5 bases and J shed 1 base, with 14 bases lying between them. The germline gives CDR1 SGHTA, CDR2 FQGNSA. CDR3 length equals 15 residues. CDR3 protein: CASSEGTLAQETQYF. The CDR3 region has the DNA TGTGCCAGCAGCGAAGGGACGCTAGCCCAAGAGACCCAGTACTTC.

This clone was seen a few times. The genes are TRBV19 and TRBJ2-3; no reliable D call. CDR1 is LNHDA and CDR2 is SQIVND in the germline V gene (reference sequence). The CDR3 loop spans 13 amino acids. V was cut by 5 bases and J by 4 bases, with 10 bases left in between. CDR3 loop: CASSPSLSDTQYF. DNA for the CDR3: TGTGCCAGTAGTCCCTCCCTGTCAGATACGCAGTATTTT.

This clone came up a few times. The chain employs TRBV5-1 and TRBJ2-1; 10 bases are shared with TRBD2. In germline, CDR1 is SGHRS, CDR2 YFSETQ. The V segment lost 4 bases and the J segment 4 bases; nucleotides outside the gene matches: 5. The CDR3 extends over 15 amino acids. This chain's CDR3 is CASSPGLAYYNEQFF. The CDR3 bases are TGCGCCAGCAGCCCGGGACTAGCGTATTACAATGAGCAGTTCTTC. The full variable domain, rest sourced from reference TRBV5-1 and TRBJ2-1, is KAGVTQTPRYLIKTRGQQVTLSCSPISGHRSVSWYQQTPGQGLQFLFEYFSETQRNKGNFPGRFSGRQFSNSRSEMNVSTLELGDSALYLCASSPGLAYYNEQFFGPGTRLTVL.

The chain carries TRBV13 and TRBJ2-1; TRBD2 matches 9 bases. The V gene end was trimmed by 1 base and the J gene end by 9 bases; junction bases not matched to a gene: 4. This CDR3 has 14 amino acids. The germline CDR1 and CDR2 sequences are PRHDT and FYEKMQ (reference sequence). The CDR3 reads CASSLDLLAGEQFF. The CDR3, as DNA: TGTGCCAGCAGCTTAGACCTACTAGCGGGTGAGCAGTTCTTC. The full variable domain, completed using reference TRBV13 and TRBJ2-1, is AAGVIQSPRHLIKEKRETATLKCYPIPRHDTVYWYQQGPGQDPQFLISFYEKMQSDKGSIPDRFSAQQFSDYHSELNMSSLELGDSALYFCASSLDLLAGEQFFGPGTRLTVL.

Ten or more counts support this clone. This chain's CDR3 is CASSWSGRASAGELFF. As DNA, the CDR3 is TGCGCCAGCAGCTGGAGCGGGAGGGCTTCCGCCGGGGAGCTGTTTTTT. The chain uses TRBV5-1 and TRBJ2-2; 10 bases are shared with TRBD2. V shed 3 bases and J 6 bases; nucleotides not matched to a gene: 8. Germline loops: CDR1 SGHRS, CDR2 YFSETQ. The CDR3 has 16 residues.

This chain links TRBV7-9 with TRBJ2-5; D is perhaps TRBD1 (5 bases). The length of the CDR3 is 12 residues. The germline V gene encodes CDR1 SEHNR and CDR2 FQNEAQ (reference sequence). Trimming removed 5 bases from V and 9 bases from J, with 13 bases in between. The CDR3 reads CASSQDSLAQYF. The CDR3 DNA reads as TGTGCCAGCAGCCAAGACAGTTTGGCCCAGTACTTC.